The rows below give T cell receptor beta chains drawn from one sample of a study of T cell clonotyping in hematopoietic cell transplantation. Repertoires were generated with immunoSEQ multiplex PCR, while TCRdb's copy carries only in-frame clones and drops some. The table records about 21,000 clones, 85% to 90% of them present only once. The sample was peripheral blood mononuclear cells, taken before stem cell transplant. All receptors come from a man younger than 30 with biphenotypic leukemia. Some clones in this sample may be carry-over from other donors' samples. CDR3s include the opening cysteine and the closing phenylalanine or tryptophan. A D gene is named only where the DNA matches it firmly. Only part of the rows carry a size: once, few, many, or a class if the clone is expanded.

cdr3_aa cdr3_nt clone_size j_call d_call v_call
CSARLGNYTF TGCAGTGCTAGGTTGGGGAACTACACCTTC - TRBJ1-2 - TRBV20-1
CASSLQATEAFF TGTGCCAGCAGCTTACAGGCCACTGAAGCTTTCTTT - TRBJ1-1 - TRBV5-6
CASRKQGRITEAFF TGTGCCAGCAGGAAACAGGGGAGGATCACTGAAGCTTTCTTT - TRBJ1-1 TRBD1 TRBV7-3
CASSWEADTQYF TGTGCCAGCAGCTGGGAGGCAGATACGCAGTATTTT - TRBJ2-3 - TRBV2
CASSLGGDSISYNEQFF TGCGCCAGCAGCTTGGGTGGGGACTCTATCTCCTACAATGAGCAGTTCTTC - TRBJ2-1 - TRBV5-1
CASSEAGGSYEQYF TGTGCCAGCAGTGAGGCGGGAGGTAGCTACGAGCAGTACTTC - TRBJ2-7 TRBD2 TRBV2
CASSVAGGGGTEAFF TGTGCCAGCAGCGTAGCTGGAGGGGGAGGCACTGAAGCTTTCTTT - TRBJ1-1 - TRBV9
CSVEGWGISTDTQYF TGCAGCGTTGAGGGGTGGGGCATTAGCACAGATACGCAGTATTTT - TRBJ2-3 - TRBV29-1
CASSFGGGHEQYF TGTGCCAGCAGCTTCGGGGGAGGCCACGAGCAGTACTTC - TRBJ2-7 - TRBV7-2
CASSVGPNYGYEQYF TGTGCCAGCAGTGTAGGGCCAAATTACGGCTACGAGCAGTACTTC - TRBJ2-7 - TRBV2
CASSEAAGANTEAFF TGTGCCAGCAGTGAAGCGGCAGGCGCGAACACTGAAGCTTTCTTT - TRBJ1-1 - TRBV2
CASSRPSRTGAHTDTQYF TGTGCCAGCAGCCGACCGTCCCGGACAGGCGCTCACACAGATACGCAGTATTTT - TRBJ2-3 TRBD1 TRBV7-2
CASTWTTGELFF TGTGCCAGTACGTGGACCACCGGGGAGCTGTTTTTT - TRBJ2-2 - TRBV19
CAWSLSRDTEAFF TGTGCCTGGAGCCTGAGCAGGGACACTGAAGCTTTCTTT - TRBJ1-1 - TRBV30
CASSSGQGGGGGVQPQHF TGTGCCAGCAGCTCGGGACAGGGAGGGGGGGGTGGAGTGCAGCCCCAGCATTTT - TRBJ1-5 TRBD1 TRBV5-4
CASSLARRLAGRHNEQFF TGTGCCAGCAGCCTCGCTAGGAGACTGGCGGGGCGACACAATGAGCAGTTCTTC once TRBJ2-1 - TRBV7-2
CASSLGSTEAFF TGTGCCAGCAGCTTAGGGAGCACTGAAGCTTTCTTT - TRBJ1-1 - TRBV7-9
CASRLGFTWETQYF TGTGCCAGCCGATTGGGCTTCACGTGGGAGACCCAGTACTTC - TRBJ2-5 - TRBV5-6
CAIRAGAQDTQYF TGTGCCATCAGAGCGGGAGCACAGGATACGCAGTATTTT - TRBJ2-3 TRBD2 TRBV10-3
CASSADTSYGYTF TGCGCCAGCAGTGCTGACACGTCATATGGCTACACCTTC - TRBJ1-2 - TRBV10-1
CASTKGDRVAWNTEAFF TGCGCCAGCACTAAGGGGGACAGAGTAGCGTGGAACACTGAAGCTTTCTTT - TRBJ1-1 TRBD1 TRBV5-1
CASSWGASYEQYF TGTGCCAGCAGTTGGGGGGCCTCCTACGAGCAGTACTTC - TRBJ2-7 - TRBV27
CASSEQGSSGNTIYF TGTGCCAGCAGTGAACAGGGGAGCTCTGGAAACACCATATATTTT - TRBJ1-3 - TRBV6-1
CASSLDRKKGSGNTIYF TGTGCCAGCAGCTTAGATCGTAAGAAGGGTTCGGGAAACACCATATATTTT - TRBJ1-3 - TRBV11-2
CASSASVLNTEAFF TGTGCCAGCAGCGCTAGCGTCCTGAACACTGAAGCTTTCTTT - TRBJ1-1 - TRBV9
CASSPSGDGYTF TGTGCCAGCAGCCCCTCAGGGGATGGCTACACCTTC - TRBJ1-2 - TRBV6-6
CASSLVPSQPQHF TGTGCCAGCAGCTTGGTTCCCAGTCAGCCCCAGCATTTT once TRBJ1-5 - TRBV7-2
CASSYPWDRGQETQYF TGTGCCAGCAGTTACCCGTGGGACAGGGGGCAAGAGACCCAGTACTTC - TRBJ2-5 TRBD1 TRBV6-6
CASSSGQGADTQYF TGTGCCAGCAGTTCGGGACAGGGGGCAGATACGCAGTATTTT - TRBJ2-3 TRBD1 TRBV6-5
CASSSQEGWALGAFF TGTGCCAGCAGCTCACAGGAGGGGTGGGCATTAGGGGCTTTCTTT - TRBJ1-1 - TRBV7-2
CASSLAREQMFSYEQYF TGTGCCAGCAGCTTAGCCCGGGAGCAAATGTTCTCCTACGAGCAGTACTTC - TRBJ2-7 - TRBV11-3
CASSRTGWWTTNEKLFF TGTGCCAGCAGCCGGACAGGGTGGTGGACAACTAATGAAAAACTGTTTTTT - TRBJ1-4 TRBD1 TRBV7-8
CAWSVHASGYTF TGTGCCTGGAGTGTACATGCGAGTGGCTACACCTTC - TRBJ1-2 - TRBV30
CASSMGTGGKDEKLFF TGTGCCAGCAGCATGGGAACAGGGGGAAAAGATGAAAAACTGTTTTTT - TRBJ1-4 TRBD1 TRBV5-6
CASSLVGEQYF TGTGCCAGCAGCTTAGTAGGCGAGCAGTACTTC - TRBJ2-7 - TRBV7-9
CASSLQGDTQYF TGTGCCAGCAGTTTACAAGGTGATACGCAGTATTTT - TRBJ2-3 - TRBV27
CSVGTAGTGGYTF TGCAGCGTTGGGACGGCAGGGACGGGTGGCTACACCTTC - TRBJ1-2 - TRBV29-1
CASSYSGIRVDTQYF TGTGCCAGCAGTTACTCGGGGATCAGGGTAGATACGCAGTATTTT - TRBJ2-3 - TRBV6-5
CASLLRGTGNTIYF TGTGCCAGCCTGTTAAGGGGGACTGGAAACACCATATATTTT - TRBJ1-3 - TRBV6-6
CASSSTGGEETQYF TGCGCCAGCAGCTCAACAGGGGGCGAAGAGACCCAGTACTTC - TRBJ2-5 TRBD1 TRBV5-1
CASSSYYYQPQHF TGTGCCAGCAGCTCGTACTATTATCAGCCCCAGCATTTT - TRBJ1-5 - TRBV7-2
CASSIAGLPGLHGYTF TGTGCCAGTAGTATAGCAGGTCTTCCGGGATTACATGGCTACACCTTC - TRBJ1-2 - TRBV19
CASSPGTRLRYSSSYEQYF TGCGCCAGCAGCCCTGGGACAAGGTTGAGGTATTCCTCCTCCTACGAGCAGTACTTC - TRBJ2-7 - TRBV4-1
CASSLLGPEGGELFF TGCGCCAGCAGCTTGTTAGGGCCAGAGGGCGGGGAGCTGTTTTTT - TRBJ2-2 - TRBV5-1
CASSGGTDSSYNSPLHF TGTGCCAGCAGTGGCGGGACAGACAGCTCCTATAATTCACCCCTCCACTTT - TRBJ1-6 TRBD1 TRBV25-1